A selection of T cell receptor beta chains follows, all from one sample in a study of technical replicates of blood from a few donors. Measured with immunoSEQ multiplex PCR; TCRdb has only the in-frame clones, and not every one. The sample holds some 90,000 clones, around 95% seen once. Sequencing was carried out using T cells isolated from PBMCs. The receptors derive from a human donor in good health. CDR3s include the opening cysteine and the closing phenylalanine or tryptophan. The order of the fields is D gene, J gene, V gene, clone size, CDR3 DNA, CDR3 protein. The D gene is left open where the match is weak. Some rows mark clone size as missing; the rest say once, few, many or name a class of expanded clone.

TRBD2 | TRBJ2-7 | TRBV7-9 | once | TGTGCCAGCAGCTTACGAGCCGGGACTAGCGGGATCTACGAGCAGTACTTC | CASSLRAGTSGIYEQYF
- | TRBJ2-2 | TRBV5-4 | - | TGTGCCAGCAGCTTCAGACAGCTTCCTTACACCGGGGAGCTGTTTTTT | CASSFRQLPYTGELFF
- | TRBJ2-1 | TRBV10-3 | - | TGTGCCATCAGTGTGGAGGGAACTTTAAATGAGCAGTTCTTC | CAISVEGTLNEQFF
- | TRBJ1-5 | TRBV15 | - | TGTGCCACCAGCGTACAGGGTAATCAGCCCCAGCATTTT | CATSVQGNQPQHF
TRBD1 | TRBJ2-7 | TRBV7-9 | - | TGTGCCAGCAGCTTTTGGGGGACAGCCTCCTACGAGCAGTACTTC | CASSFWGTASYEQYF
TRBD2 | TRBJ2-1 | TRBV9 | - | TGTGCCAGCAGCGATATACAAGCGGGAGGGGAAAACAATGAGCAGTTCTTC | CASSDIQAGGENNEQFF
- | TRBJ2-1 | TRBV6-6 | - | TGTGCCACCAACGCGGGACTCAACAATGAGCAGTTCTTC | CATNAGLNNEQFF
- | TRBJ2-2 | TRBV25-1 | - | TGTGCCAGCAGTGAACACACGGAGACCGGGGAGCTGTTTTTT | CASSEHTETGELFF
- | TRBJ2-4 | TRBV5-8 | - | TGTGCCAGCAGCCCTCAGGGGTCCAAAAACATTCAGTACTTC | CASSPQGSKNIQYF
- | TRBJ2-1 | TRBV25-1 | - | TGTGCCAGCAGTGGGAGCGGCCCATACAATGAGCAGTTCTTC | CASSGSGPYNEQFF
- | TRBJ2-1 | TRBV7-2 | - | TGTGCCAGCAGCCCCACCGGCTACAATGAGCAGTTCTTC | CASSPTGYNEQFF
TRBD2 | TRBJ2-1 | TRBV28 | - | TGTGCCATCCAACCGGGACAGCCTAGCGGGAGCTCCTACAATGAGCAGTTCTTC | CAIQPGQPSGSSYNEQFF
- | TRBJ1-2 | TRBV7-9 | - | TGTGCCAGCAGCCCTCCCTCCTCGGACTATGGCTACACCTTC | CASSPPSSDYGYTF
- | TRBJ1-3 | TRBV7-9 | - | TGTGCCAGCAGCTGGGACTCCGGGAACACCATATATTTT | CASSWDSGNTIYF
- | TRBJ1-1 | TRBV25-1 | once | TGTGCCAGCGCCAAGCAAAACTCAGGGTATCAGAACACTGAAGCTTTCTTT | CASAKQNSGYQNTEAFF
- | TRBJ1-2 | TRBV7-9 | - | TGTGCCAGCAGCTTAGGCCAGGGGAAAGGTGGCTACACCTTC | CASSLGQGKGGYTF
- | TRBJ2-2 | TRBV9 | - | TGTGCCAGCACAGCCTCGACAGGGAACACCGGGGAGCTGTTTTTT | CASTASTGNTGELFF
- | TRBJ2-7 | TRBV9 | - | TGTGCCAGCAGCGTAGCTGAAGGCAGGGCCGAGCAGTACTTC | CASSVAEGRAEQYF
TRBD2 | TRBJ2-5 | TRBV7-2 | once | TGTGCCAGCAGCTTAGAACTAGCGGAAGAGACCCAGTACTTC | CASSLELAEETQYF
- | TRBJ1-1 | TRBV7-8 | - | TGTGCCAGCAGCTTACTTGTTGGGGGGACTGAAGCTTTCTTT | CASSLLVGGTEAFF
- | TRBJ1-1 | TRBV20-1 | few | TGCAGTGCTGGTAGATCTGAAGCTTTCTTT | CSAGRSEAFF
TRBD2 | TRBJ2-2 | TRBV9 | - | TGTGCCAGTCAAACCGGGACTATTAACACCGGGGAGCTGTTTTTT | CASQTGTINTGELFF
- | TRBJ2-7 | TRBV30 | - | TGTGCCTGGAGTGTTGAGGGATACGAGCAGTACTTC | CAWSVEGYEQYF
- | TRBJ1-5 | TRBV5-1 | - | TGCGCCAGCAGCTTGGAGGCGGGGGCGGATTACCAGCCCCAGCATTTT | CASSLEAGADYQPQHF
TRBD2 | TRBJ2-1 | TRBV7-9 | - | TGTGCCAGCAGCTTAGGCGGGAGGGCCTGGAATGAGCAGTTCTTC | CASSLGGRAWNEQFF
- | TRBJ2-4 | TRBV10-3 | once | TGTGCCATCTCCGGCGGGGACATTCAGTACTTC | CAISGGDIQYF
- | TRBJ2-1 | TRBV27 | once | TGTGCCAGCAGCTTTCCTACAGGGATAGCTGAGCAGTTCTTC | CASSFPTGIAEQFF
- | TRBJ2-7 | TRBV5-4 | - | TGTGCCAGCAGCACGGCCGGGGGGCTCGAGCAGTACTTC | CASSTAGGLEQYF
TRBD1 | TRBJ2-1 | TRBV9 | - | TGTGCCAGCAGCAGATGGGACAGGGGTACGGACAATGAGCAGTTCTTC | CASSRWDRGTDNEQFF
- | TRBJ1-1 | TRBV13 | - | TGTGCCAGCAGCTTAGGACAGGGAAACACTGAAGCTTTCTTT | CASSLGQGNTEAFF
TRBD2 | TRBJ2-1 | TRBV9 | - | TGTGCCAGCAGCGTGGGACTAGCGGACTACAATGAGCAGTTCTTC | CASSVGLADYNEQFF
- | TRBJ1-4 | TRBV5-6 | - | TGTGCCAGCAGCTTGCACCCCTTGAGGACAACTAATGAAAAACTGTTTTTT | CASSLHPLRTTNEKLFF
- | TRBJ2-7 | TRBV19 | - | TGTGCCAGTAGTATTGGAGGGGCTGGGTCCTACGAGCAGTACTTC | CASSIGGAGSYEQYF
- | TRBJ2-7 | TRBV11-2 | - | TGTGCCAGCAGCTTCGGGGTCTACGAGCAGTACTTC | CASSFGVYEQYF
TRBD1 | TRBJ2-7 | TRBV5-5 | once | TGTGCCAGCGGGGGGACAGGGTCCTACGAGCAGTACTTC | CASGGTGSYEQYF
- | TRBJ2-5 | TRBV9 | once | TGTGCCAGCAGCGACCCTAGAGAGACCCAGTACTTC | CASSDPRETQYF
TRBD2 | TRBJ2-1 | TRBV7-9 | - | TGTGCCAGCAGTAGAAGAGGGACTAGCGGCCGCAATGAGCAGTTCTTC | CASSRRGTSGRNEQFF
- | TRBJ1-5 | TRBV30 | - | TGTGCCTGGAGTCCCCAAGTAGCCCGGAATCAGCCCCAGCATTTT | CAWSPQVARNQPQHF
- | TRBJ2-2 | TRBV28 | - | TGTGCCAGCAGTTGGGATAGCGCGAACACCGGGGAGCTGTTTTTT | CASSWDSANTGELFF
- | TRBJ1-1 | TRBV5-1 | - | TGCGCCAGCAGCTTGTCGGTTAGTACTGAAGCTTTCTTT | CASSLSVSTEAFF
TRBD1 | TRBJ2-1 | TRBV19 | once | TGTGCCAGTAGTACAATGACAGGGGTAGGGGAGCAGTTCTTC | CASSTMTGVGEQFF
TRBD2 | TRBJ2-1 | TRBV14 | - | TGTGCCAGCAGCCAAGGACTAGCGGGAGCAAGGGAGCAGTTCTTC | CASSQGLAGAREQFF
TRBD1 | TRBJ1-2 | TRBV7-2 | - | TGTGCCAGCAGCGTGGGACAGTCCTCCGGCTACACCTTC | CASSVGQSSGYTF